The 2 T cell receptor beta chains listed next were all sequenced from one sample in a study of technical replicates of blood from several donors. Assay: immunoSEQ multiplex PCR; the TCRdb copy retains only in-frame clones and omits some. The sample holds around 78,000 clones, around 94% seen once. Input material: T cells isolated from PBMCs. The receptors stem from a human donor in good health.

The chain couples TRBV5-1 to TRBJ2-3, with D tentatively TRBD2 (6 bases). The CDR3 spans 15 residues. Trimming took off 4 bases at V and 6 bases at J, with 18 bases between the two ends. Per germline, CDR1 SGHRS and CDR2 YFSETQ. The CDR3 DNA is TGCGCCAGCAGCCAATCCCTTAACGGGGGTGATACGCAGTATTTT. Translated: CASSQSLNGGDTQYF. The full variable domain, completed using reference TRBV5-1 and TRBJ2-3, is KAGVTQTPRYLIKTRGQQVTLSCSPISGHRSVSWYQQTPGQGLQFLFEYFSETQRNKGNFPGRFSGRQFSNSRSEMNVSTLELGDSALYLCASSQSLNGGDTQYFGPGTRLTVL.

V gene TRBV27 combines with J gene TRBJ2-7; tentative D call: TRBD1 (5 bases). V dropped 6 bases and J dropped 0 bases, with 12 bases sitting between them. The germline CDR1 and CDR2 sequences are MNHEY and SMNVEV (reference sequence). The CDR3 consists of 14 residues. In DNA form, the CDR3 reads TGTGCCAGCAGCTGGACAATTAGCTCCTACGAGCAGTACTTC. Its translation is CASSWTISSYEQYF.